The source of this T cell receptor (beta chain) is a study of long-term antiretroviral therapy in people with HIV. Germline loops: CDR1 SGHNT, CDR2 YYREEE (reference sequence). CDR3 size: 16 residues. V lost 4 bases and J lost 6; bases outside the gene matches: 13. Running of the v3.0 immunoSEQ assay took place at survey level. Using immunoSEQ multiplex PCR, the repertoire was profiled, and TCRdb retains in-frame clones only, with some absent. The table records about 17,000 clones, approximately 79% of them present only once. There were no participants with HIV treated outside the United States. Source: unsorted PBMCs, taken at the start of antiretroviral therapy. J is TRBJ2-3 and V is TRBV5-4, with 8 bases matching TRBD2. The receptor was derived from a man aged 25-40 years with HIV. The CDR3 nucleotides read TGTGCCAGCAGCCCCGCCGGGGGACTAGGAACGGATACGCAGTATTTT. It yields the protein CASSPAGGLGTDTQYF.